Described below is a single T cell receptor (beta chain) sequence and its context. The clone's antigen remains unknown. Base quality data are lacking; no much larger clone is found one base away. One collaborating source in Seattle enrolled patients while the patients were actively infected and followed the patients over time throughout the course of disease. Each collaborating institution followed its own protocols to collect whole blood in K2EDTA tubes. Collaborator samples were shipped for TCRbeta analysis as frozen whole blood, isolated PBMCs, or DNA extracted from either sample type. CDR1 and CDR2 (SGHNT, YYREEE) derive from the germline V gene (reference sequence). There are 13 amino acids in the CDR3, from cysteine to phenylalanine inclusive. Only CDR3 DNA remains: 39 bases, in frame from the first base. The germline ends are 4 bases apart after V is trimmed by 0 bases and J by 2 bases. TCRbeta CDR3 regions were amplified from genomic DNA by means of the immunoSEQ Assay, a bias-controlled multiplex PCR. On the study's bioinformatics: Nucleated cell counts per sample were estimated from amplification of reference gene primers within the assay. To quantify the absolute abundance of each unique TCRbeta CDR3 rearrangement, sequence reads were collapsed and filtered. Productive Simpson clonality was computed per sample as the square root of Simpson's diversity index over productive rearrangements. As stored in TCRdb, this immuneACCESS dataset retains in-frame rearrangements with V and J assigned. A fraction of the clones does not appear; measured against another copy, unresolved V genes explain less than half of the discrepancy, and the remainder lacks a known reason. The D gene and trimming were derived from the DNA, and the V and J assignments and clone size from that table. Within this sample are approximately 230,000 clones, with approximately 90% of them counted one time only. The top ten clonotypes cover roughly 6% of the sample.

The data originate from a study of blood T cell repertoires in COVID-19 (dated by TCRdb to about 2020). Regarding the research as a whole: The collaborator samples originated in the United States, Italy and Spain and spanned the acute and convalescent phases of COVID-19. The prospective study material was composed of cDNA or gDNA derived from T cells, B-cell-depleted T cells, or PBMCs. Subjects who had been exposed to COVID-19, were actively infected with it, or had recovered from it provided the deeply sampled blood TCRbeta repertoires that made up the dataset. A freely available public database, intended as a resource for researchers studying the immune response to SARS-CoV-2, is where the repertoires were released. Samples came from the ongoing ImmuneRACE study (first 160 participants) plus 1,254 subjects from 6 global collaborators. The sample metadata nearly always contained a de-identified subject ID, COVID-19 status, age in years and sex. Where available, HLA class I and class II types were obtained from metadata supplied by the sample provider rather than from assay-based typing.

Study-wide conclusions, independent of this receptor: The amount of clinical and demographic metadata varied by source and participant and was provided uncurated.

The sample comprised peripheral blood. The receptor was isolated from a woman aged 25 to 39 with COVID-19, enrolled during active disease. The sequence links TRBV5-4 to TRBJ2-3, with the D gene uncertain. The nucleotide sequence reads as follows: TGTGCCAGCAGCTTGGACAACACAGATACGCAGTATTTT. Its protein product is CASSLDNTDTQYF.